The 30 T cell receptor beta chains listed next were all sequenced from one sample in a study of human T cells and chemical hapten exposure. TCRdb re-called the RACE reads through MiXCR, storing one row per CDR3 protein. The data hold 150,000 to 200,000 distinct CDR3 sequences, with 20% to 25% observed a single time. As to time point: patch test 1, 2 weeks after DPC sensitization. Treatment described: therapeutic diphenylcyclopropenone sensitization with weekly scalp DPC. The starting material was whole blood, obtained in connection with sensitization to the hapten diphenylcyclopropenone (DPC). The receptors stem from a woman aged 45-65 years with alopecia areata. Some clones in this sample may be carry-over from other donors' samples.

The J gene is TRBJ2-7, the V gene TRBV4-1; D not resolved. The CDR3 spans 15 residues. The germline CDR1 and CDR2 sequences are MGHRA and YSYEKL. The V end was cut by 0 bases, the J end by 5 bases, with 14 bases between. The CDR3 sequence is CASSQDQLELNEQYF. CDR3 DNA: TGCGCCAGCAGCCAAGATCAACTGGAGTTGAACGAGCAGTACTTC.

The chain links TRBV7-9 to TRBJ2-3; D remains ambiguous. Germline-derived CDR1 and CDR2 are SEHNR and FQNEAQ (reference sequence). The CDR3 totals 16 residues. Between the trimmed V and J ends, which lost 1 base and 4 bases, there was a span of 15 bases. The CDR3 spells CASSLVRLGLADTQYF. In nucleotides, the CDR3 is TGTGCCAGCAGCTTAGTGAGGCTAGGGCTAGCAGATACGCAGTATTTT.

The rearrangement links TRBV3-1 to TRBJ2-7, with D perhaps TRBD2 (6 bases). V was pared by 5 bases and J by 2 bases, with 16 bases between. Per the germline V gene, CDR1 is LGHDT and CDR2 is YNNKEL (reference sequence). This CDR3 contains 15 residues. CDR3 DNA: TGTGCCAGCAGCGAACTAATTAGCGGTCCCTACGAGCAGTACTTC. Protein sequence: CASSELISGPYEQYF.

The CDR3 DNA follows: TGTGCCAGCAGCTTTGACTACAATGAGCAGTTCTTC. It codes for CASSFDYNEQFF. The rearrangement links TRBV7-9 to TRBJ2-1; no clear D gene. The germline CDR1 and CDR2 sequences are SEHNR and FQNEAQ (reference sequence). The CDR3 is made up of 12 amino acids. Trimming cost V 3 bases and J 3 bases, with 3 bases left between them.

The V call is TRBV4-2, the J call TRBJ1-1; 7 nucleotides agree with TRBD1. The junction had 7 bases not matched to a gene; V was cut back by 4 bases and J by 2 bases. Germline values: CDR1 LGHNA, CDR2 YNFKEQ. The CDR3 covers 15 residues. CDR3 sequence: CASSRLDRSNTEAFF. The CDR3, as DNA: TGTGCCAGCAGCCGATTGGACAGGTCTAACACTGAAGCTTTCTTT.

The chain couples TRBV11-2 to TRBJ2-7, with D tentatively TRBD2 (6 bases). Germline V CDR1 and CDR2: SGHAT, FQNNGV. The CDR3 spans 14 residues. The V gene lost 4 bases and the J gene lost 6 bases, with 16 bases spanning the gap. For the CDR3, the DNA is TGTGCCAGCAGCTCCGGGACTTCCCGCAGCGAGCAGTACTTC. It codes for CASSSGTSRSEQYF.

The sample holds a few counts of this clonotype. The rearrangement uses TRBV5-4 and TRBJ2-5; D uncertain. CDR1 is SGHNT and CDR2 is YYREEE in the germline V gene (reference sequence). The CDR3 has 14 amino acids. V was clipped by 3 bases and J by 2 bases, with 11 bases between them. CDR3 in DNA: TGTGCCAGCAGCTCTGACCCTACACAAGAGACCCAGTACTTC. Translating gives CASSSDPTQETQYF. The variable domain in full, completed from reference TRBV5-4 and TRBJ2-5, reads ETGVTQSPTHLIKTRGQQVTLRCSSQSGHNTVSWYQQALGQGPQFIFQYYREEENGRGNFPPRFSGLQFPNYSSELNVNALELDDSALYLCASSSDPTQETQYFGPGTRLLVL.

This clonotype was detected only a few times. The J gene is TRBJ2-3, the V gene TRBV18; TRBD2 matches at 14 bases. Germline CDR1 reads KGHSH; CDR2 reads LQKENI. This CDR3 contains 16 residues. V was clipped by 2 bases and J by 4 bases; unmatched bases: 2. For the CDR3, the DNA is TGTGCCAGCTCACCAGGGACTAGCGGGAGTGCAGATACGCAGTATTTT. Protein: CASSPGTSGSADTQYF. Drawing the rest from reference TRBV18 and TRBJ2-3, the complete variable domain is NAGVMQNPRHLVRRRGQEARLRCSPMKGHSHVYWYRQLPEEGLKFMVYLQKENIIDESGMPKERFSAEFPKEGPSILRIQQVVRGDSAAYFCASSPGTSGSADTQYFGPGTRLTVL.

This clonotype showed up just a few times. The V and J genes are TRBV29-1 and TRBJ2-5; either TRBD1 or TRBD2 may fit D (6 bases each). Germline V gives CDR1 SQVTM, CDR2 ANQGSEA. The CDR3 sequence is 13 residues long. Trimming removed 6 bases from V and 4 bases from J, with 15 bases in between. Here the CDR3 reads CSVYGGAGETQYF. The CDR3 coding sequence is TGCAGCGTATACGGGGGCGCAGGAGAGACCCAGTACTTC.

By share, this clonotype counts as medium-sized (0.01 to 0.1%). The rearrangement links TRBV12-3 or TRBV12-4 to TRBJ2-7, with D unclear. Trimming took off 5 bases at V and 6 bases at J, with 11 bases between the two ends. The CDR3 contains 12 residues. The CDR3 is CASSIRRREQYF. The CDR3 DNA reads TGTGCCAGCAGTATTAGACGGCGCGAGCAGTACTTC.

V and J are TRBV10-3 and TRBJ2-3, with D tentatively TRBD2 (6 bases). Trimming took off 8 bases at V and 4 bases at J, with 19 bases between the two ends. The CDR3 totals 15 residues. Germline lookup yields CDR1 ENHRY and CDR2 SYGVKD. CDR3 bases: TGTGCCATCTCGCTAATAGCGGAAGCAGCAGATACGCAGTATTTT. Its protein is CAISLIAEAADTQYF.

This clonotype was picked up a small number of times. This chain's CDR3 is CATSDANRAYGYTF. The CDR3 coding sequence is TGTGCCACCAGTGATGCAAACAGGGCCTATGGCTACACCTTC. The J gene is TRBJ1-2, the V gene TRBV24-1; TRBD1 is a possible D gene (6 bases). Germline V gene data show CDR1 as KGHDR and CDR2 as SFDVKD. V was clipped by 3 bases and J by 4 bases, with 11 bases between them. The CDR3 length is 14 residues.

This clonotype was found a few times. Written as DNA, the CDR3 is TGTGCCAGCAGTTACAAGGGGAAGAACACCGGGGAGCTGTTTTTT. It is translated as CASSYKGKNTGELFF. The J gene is TRBJ2-2, the V gene TRBV6-5, with D possibly matching TRBD1 (5 bases). CDR1 is MNHEY, CDR2 SVGAGI, per germline. The CDR3 covers 15 residues. Trimming removed 2 bases at V and 1 base at J, with 8 bases between.

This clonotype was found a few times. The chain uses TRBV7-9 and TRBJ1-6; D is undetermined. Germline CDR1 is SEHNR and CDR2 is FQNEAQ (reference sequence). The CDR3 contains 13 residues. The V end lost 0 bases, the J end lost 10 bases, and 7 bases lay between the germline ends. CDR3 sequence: CASSLAVGSPLHF. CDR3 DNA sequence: TGTGCCAGCAGCTTAGCCGTCGGGTCACCCCTCCACTTT. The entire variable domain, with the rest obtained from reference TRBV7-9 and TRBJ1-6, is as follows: DTGVSQNPRHKITKRGQNVTFRCDPISEHNRLYWYRQTLGQGPEFLTYFQNEAQLEKSRLLSDRFSAERPKGSFSTLEIQRTEQGDSAMYLCASSLAVGSPLHFGNGTRLTVT.

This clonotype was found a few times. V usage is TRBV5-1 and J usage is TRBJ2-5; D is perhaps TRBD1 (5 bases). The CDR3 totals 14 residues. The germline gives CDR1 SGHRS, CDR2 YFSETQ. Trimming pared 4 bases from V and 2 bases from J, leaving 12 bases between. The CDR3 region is CASSPWAGQETQYF. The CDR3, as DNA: TGCGCCAGCAGCCCCTGGGCAGGGCAAGAGACCCAGTACTTC.

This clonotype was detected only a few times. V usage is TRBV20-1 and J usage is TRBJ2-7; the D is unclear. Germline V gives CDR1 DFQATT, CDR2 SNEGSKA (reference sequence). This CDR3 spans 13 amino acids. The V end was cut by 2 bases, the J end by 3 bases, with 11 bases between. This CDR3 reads CSARTRRGYEQYF. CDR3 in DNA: TGCAGTGCTAGAACTCGGAGAGGCTACGAGCAGTACTTC.

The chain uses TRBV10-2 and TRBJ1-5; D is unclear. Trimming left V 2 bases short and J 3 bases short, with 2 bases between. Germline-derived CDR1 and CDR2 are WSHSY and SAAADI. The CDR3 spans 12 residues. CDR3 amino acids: CASSETNQPQHF. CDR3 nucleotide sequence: TGCGCCAGCAGTGAGACCAATCAGCCCCAGCATTTT.

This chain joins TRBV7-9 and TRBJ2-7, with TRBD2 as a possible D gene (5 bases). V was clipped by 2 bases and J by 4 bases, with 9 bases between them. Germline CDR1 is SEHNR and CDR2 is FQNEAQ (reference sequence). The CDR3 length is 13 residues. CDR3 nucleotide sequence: TGTGCCAGCAGCTTAAGTGAGCGGTACGAGCAGTACTTC. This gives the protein CASSLSERYEQYF. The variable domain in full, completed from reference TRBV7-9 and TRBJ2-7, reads DTGVSQNPRHKITKRGQNVTFRCDPISEHNRLYWYRQTLGQGPEFLTYFQNEAQLEKSRLLSDRFSAERPKGSFSTLEIQRTEQGDSAMYLCASSLSERYEQYFGPGTRLTVT.

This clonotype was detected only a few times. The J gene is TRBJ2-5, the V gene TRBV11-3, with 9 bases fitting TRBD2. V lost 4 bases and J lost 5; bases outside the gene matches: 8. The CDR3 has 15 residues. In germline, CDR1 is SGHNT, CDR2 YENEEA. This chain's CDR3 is CASSSGTSSVETQYF. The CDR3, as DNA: TGTGCCAGCAGCTCGGGGACTAGCTCGGTGGAGACCCAGTACTTC. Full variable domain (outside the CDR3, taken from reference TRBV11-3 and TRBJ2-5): EAGVVQSPRYKIIEKKQPVAFWCNPISGHNTLYWYLQNLGQGPELLIRYENEEAVDDSQLPKDRFSAERLKGVDSTLKIQPAELGDSAVYLCASSSGTSSVETQYFGPGTRLLVL.

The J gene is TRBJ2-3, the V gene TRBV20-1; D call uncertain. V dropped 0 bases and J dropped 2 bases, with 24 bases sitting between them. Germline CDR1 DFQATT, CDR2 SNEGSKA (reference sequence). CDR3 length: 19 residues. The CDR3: CSARDWSQIQVGLTDTQYF. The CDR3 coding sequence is TGCAGTGCTAGAGATTGGTCCCAAATTCAAGTCGGCCTCACAGATACGCAGTATTTT.

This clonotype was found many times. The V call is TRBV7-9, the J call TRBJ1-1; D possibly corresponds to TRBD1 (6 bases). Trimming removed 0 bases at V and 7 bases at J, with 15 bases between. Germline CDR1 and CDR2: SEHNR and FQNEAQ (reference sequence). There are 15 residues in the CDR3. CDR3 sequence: CASSLAAGTPIEAFF. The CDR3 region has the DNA TGTGCCAGCAGCTTAGCGGCAGGGACACCCATTGAAGCTTTCTTT.

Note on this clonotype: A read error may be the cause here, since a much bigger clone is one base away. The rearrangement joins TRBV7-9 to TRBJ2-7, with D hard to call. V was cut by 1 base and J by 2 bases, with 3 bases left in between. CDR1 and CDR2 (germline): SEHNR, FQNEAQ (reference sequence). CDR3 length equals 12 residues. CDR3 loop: CASSLGAYEQYF. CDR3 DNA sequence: TGTGCCAGCAGCTTAGGGGCCTACGAGCAGTACTTC.

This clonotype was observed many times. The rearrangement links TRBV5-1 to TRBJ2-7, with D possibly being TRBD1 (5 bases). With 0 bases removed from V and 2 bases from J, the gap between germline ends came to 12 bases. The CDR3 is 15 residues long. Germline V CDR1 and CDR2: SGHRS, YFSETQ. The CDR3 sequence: CASSLVQGTTYEQYF. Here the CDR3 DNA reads TGCGCCAGCAGCTTGGTTCAGGGAACAACCTACGAGCAGTACTTC.

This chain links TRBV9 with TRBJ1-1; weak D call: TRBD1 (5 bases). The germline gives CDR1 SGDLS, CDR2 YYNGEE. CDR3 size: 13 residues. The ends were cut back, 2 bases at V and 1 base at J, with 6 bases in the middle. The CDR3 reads CASSVRGNTEAFF. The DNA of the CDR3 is TGTGCCAGCAGCGTGAGGGGGAACACTGAAGCTTTCTTT.

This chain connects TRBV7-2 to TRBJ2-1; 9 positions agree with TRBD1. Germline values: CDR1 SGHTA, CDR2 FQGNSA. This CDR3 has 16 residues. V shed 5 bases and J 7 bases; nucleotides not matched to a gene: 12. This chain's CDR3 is CASSIQTGDRVNEQFF. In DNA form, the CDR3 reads TGTGCCAGCAGCATACAAACAGGGGACAGGGTTAATGAGCAGTTCTTC.

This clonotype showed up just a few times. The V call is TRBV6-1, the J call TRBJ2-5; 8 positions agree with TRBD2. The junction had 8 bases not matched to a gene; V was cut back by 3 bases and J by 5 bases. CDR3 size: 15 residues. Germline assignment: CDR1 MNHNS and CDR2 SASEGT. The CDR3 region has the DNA TGTGCCAGCAGTGATACGCTAGCGGGTATGGAGACCCAGTACTTC. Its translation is CASSDTLAGMETQYF.

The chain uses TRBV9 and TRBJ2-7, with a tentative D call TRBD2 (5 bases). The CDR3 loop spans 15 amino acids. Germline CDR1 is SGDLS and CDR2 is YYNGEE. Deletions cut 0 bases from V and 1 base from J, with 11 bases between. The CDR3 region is CASSVVWRSSYEQYF. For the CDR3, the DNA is TGTGCCAGCAGCGTAGTGTGGAGGTCTTCCTACGAGCAGTACTTC.

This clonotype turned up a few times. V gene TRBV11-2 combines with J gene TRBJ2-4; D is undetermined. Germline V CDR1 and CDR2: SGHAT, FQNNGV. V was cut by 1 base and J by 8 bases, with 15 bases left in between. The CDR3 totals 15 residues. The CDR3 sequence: CASSLGYEVSHIQYF. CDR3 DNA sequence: TGTGCCAGCAGCTTAGGGTATGAGGTCTCCCACATTCAGTACTTC.

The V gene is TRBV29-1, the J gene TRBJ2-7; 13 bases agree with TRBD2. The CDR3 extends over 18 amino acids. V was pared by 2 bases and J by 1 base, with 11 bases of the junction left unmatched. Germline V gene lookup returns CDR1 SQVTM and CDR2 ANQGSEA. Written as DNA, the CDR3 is TGCAGCGTTGAATCAACTAGCGGGAGGGGCGCCGCTTCCTACGAGCAGTACTTC. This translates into CSVESTSGRGAASYEQYF.

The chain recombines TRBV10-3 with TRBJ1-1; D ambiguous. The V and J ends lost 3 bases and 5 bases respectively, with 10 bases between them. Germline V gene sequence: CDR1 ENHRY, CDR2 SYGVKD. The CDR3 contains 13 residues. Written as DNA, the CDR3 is TGTGCCATCAGTGATCGACTGGGAACTGAAGCTTTCTTT. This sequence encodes CAISDRLGTEAFF.